The 13 T cell receptor beta chains listed next were all sequenced from one sample in a study of blood T cell repertoires in COVID-19. Some clones are missing from TCRdb's copy, which holds only in-frame ones; the method was immunoSEQ multiplex PCR. This sample has about 270,000 clones; roughly nine tenths occur once, and the top ten carry about 2.2%. Sequencing was done on a sample of PBMCs or T cells enriched from blood (not recorded which). The origin of the receptors is a young woman who had recovered from COVID-19.

This rearrangement joins TRBV6-5 to TRBJ1-5, with D uncertain. Germline CDR1 reads MNHEY; CDR2 reads SVGAGI. The CDR3 consists of 13 residues. Trimming took 2 bases from V and 7 from J, leaving 9 bases between them. The CDR3 loop reads CASSYGQSQPQHF. In DNA, the CDR3 is TGTGCCAGCAGTTACGGGCAGTCCCAGCCCCAGCATTTT.

This chain links TRBV6-1 with TRBJ1-1; a weak D match, TRBD1 (5 bases). The germline CDR1 and CDR2 sequences are MNHNS and SASEGT. V lost 3 bases and J 4 bases, leaving 18 bases between the germline ends. The CDR3 runs to 16 residues. The CDR3 DNA sequence: TGTGCCAGCAGTGACCGAATTTTAGGGGTTGGCACTGAAGCTTTCTTT. This gives the protein CASSDRILGVGTEAFF.

CDR3 residues: CASSLGQASEGYTF. In DNA, the CDR3 is TGTGCCAGCAGCTTGGGACAGGCCTCAGAAGGCTACACCTTC. J is TRBJ1-2 and V is TRBV5-4; possible D gene TRBD1, 6 bases. V lost 0 bases, J lost 8 bases, and 14 bases lay in between. Germline loops: CDR1 SGHNT, CDR2 YYREEE (reference sequence). CDR3 length: 14 residues. Together with reference TRBV5-4 and TRBJ1-2, the CDR3 gives the full variable domain: ETGVTQSPTHLIKTRGQQVTLRCSSQSGHNTVSWYQQALGQGPQFIFQYYREEENGRGNFPPRFSGLQFPNYSSELNVNALELDDSALYLCASSLGQASEGYTFGSGTRLTVV.

This clone was seen a few times. The chain recombines TRBV10-1 with TRBJ2-1; TRBD2 matches at 9 bases. The CDR3 is made up of 14 amino acids. The germline V gene has CDR1 WNHNN and CDR2 SYGVQD (reference sequence). V trimming: 5 bases; J trimming: 6 bases; junction bases outside the gene matches: 5. The CDR3 region has the DNA TGCGCCAGCAGTCCATATAGCGGGGGCAATGAGCAGTTCTTC. This gives the protein CASSPYSGGNEQFF.

This chain connects TRBV3-1 (or the pseudogene TRBV3-2) to TRBJ1-1, with no clear D. V was clipped by 1 base and J by 6 bases, with 12 bases between them. The CDR3 spans 14 residues. From germline, CDR1 is LGHDT and CDR2 YNNKEL (reference sequence). CDR3 in amino acids: CASSQAPKPSEAFF. CDR3 sequence (DNA): TGTGCCAGCAGCCAAGCCCCCAAGCCGTCTGAAGCTTTCTTT.

The V call is TRBV9, the J call TRBJ2-7; 8 nucleotides agree with TRBD1. The germline V gene has CDR1 SGDLS and CDR2 YYNGEE. The junction had 4 bases not matched to a gene; V was cut back by 2 bases and J by 6 bases. This CDR3 spans 13 amino acids. The CDR3 spells CASSVTTGAEQYF. DNA for the CDR3: TGTGCCAGCAGCGTGACGACAGGGGCCGAGCAGTACTTC.

This sequence joins TRBV5-4 and TRBJ2-5; D perhaps matches TRBD2 (5 bases). V was clipped by 1 base and J by 4 bases, with 14 bases between them. Per germline, CDR1 SGHNT and CDR2 YYREEE (reference sequence). The CDR3 runs 15 residues. Written as DNA, the CDR3 is TGTGCCAGCAGCTTGAACCAGGTCCGGGGAGAGACCCAGTACTTC. It specifies CASSLNQVRGETQYF.

The CDR3 nucleotides are TGTGCCAGCTCACCGGGACAGGGACTCAATTCACCCCTCCACTTT. This gives the protein CASSPGQGLNSPLHF. This chain connects TRBV18 to TRBJ1-6, with TRBD1 matching 9 bases. CDR3 size: 15 residues. The J segment lost 7 bases and the V segment lost 3 bases, leaving 4 bases of the junction unmatched. From germline, CDR1 is KGHSH and CDR2 LQKENI.

This clone was counted once. The chain uses TRBV7-8 and TRBJ2-1; TRBD1 might be the D (5 bases). From germline, CDR1 is SGHVS and CDR2 FQNEAQ. The CDR3 length is 12 residues. Trimming took 5 bases from V and 7 from J, leaving 9 bases between them. The CDR3 nucleotides are TGTGCCAGCAGCCGGCAGGGTAATGAGCAGTTCTTC. It yields the protein CASSRQGNEQFF. The full variable domain, rest sourced from reference TRBV7-8 and TRBJ2-1, is GAGVSQSPRYKVAKRGQDVALRCDPISGHVSLFWYQQALGQGPEFLTYFQNEAQLDKSGLPSDRFFAERPEGSVSTLKIQRTQQEDSAVYLCASSRQGNEQFFGPGTRLTVL.

The chain uses TRBV19 and TRBJ2-1; 8 bases match TRBD2. Germline lookup yields CDR1 LNHDA and CDR2 SQIVND (reference sequence). Unmatched junction bases numbered 10, after V lost 8 bases and J lost 1 base. The CDR3 length is 16 residues. The DNA for the CDR3 is TGTGCCAGTGCCGAGGGCGGGGGGTGGTCCTACAATGAGCAGTTCTTC. Residues: CASAEGGGWSYNEQFF.

The chain employs TRBV21-1 and TRBJ2-7; TRBD1 is taken as the D call from the table, unchecked against the DNA. TRBV21-1 is termed a pseudogene. CDR3 size: 15 residues. The DNA for the CDR3 is TGTGCCAGCAGCAAACCGGGACACATCTCCTACGAGCAGTACTTC. It yields the protein CASSKPGHISYEQYF.

In this sample, this clone turned up once. This rearrangement joins TRBV6-1 to TRBJ1-5; tentatively, D is TRBD1 (5 bases). The CDR3 extends over 14 amino acids. Germline lookup yields CDR1 MNHNS and CDR2 SASEGT. V shed 2 bases and J shed 6 bases, with 11 bases lying between them. CDR3 DNA sequence: TGTGCCAGCAGTGAAAGAGCGGGGGGTCAGCCCCAGCATTTT. Encoded protein: CASSERAGGQPQHF.

The genes are TRBV6-1 and TRBJ1-2; 10 bases line up with TRBD1. This CDR3 has 17 amino acids. CDR1 is MNHNS and CDR2 is SASEGT in the germline V gene. Losses at the gene ends were 3 bases for V and 3 bases for J; bases not matched to a gene: 10. The CDR3 spells CASSDALTGGVYYGYTF. DNA of the CDR3: TGTGCCAGCAGTGACGCTTTGACAGGGGGCGTTTACTATGGCTACACCTTC.